This T cell receptor beta chain was captured by sequencing in a study of blood T cell repertoires in COVID-19. Across the study: Collection of acute and convalescent COVID-19 samples took place in the United States, Italy and Spain. T cells, B-cell-depleted T cells, or PBMCs supplied cDNA or gDNA.

V lost 3 bases to trimming and J lost 1 base; unmatched junction nucleotides: 5. The CDR3 consists of 16 residues. Germline values: CDR1 SGHRS, CDR2 YFSETQ. Authors' data handling: Counts of nucleated cells, estimated from reference gene primer amplification, were obtained. Some clones are missing from TCRdb's copy, which holds only in-frame ones; the method was immunoSEQ multiplex PCR. That table is the source of V, J and clone size, and D and trimming were worked out from the DNA. The table has around 200,000 clones, 80% to 85% seen once; the top ten hold approximately 6.5%. The TCR comes from a woman aged 40 to 50 with acute or convalescent COVID-19. The sample comprised peripheral blood. The V and J genes are TRBV5-1 and TRBJ2-5; 11 nucleotides agree with TRBD1. The CDR3 bases are TGCGCCAGCAGCTCCGGGACAGGGGGAATCCAAGAGACCCAGTACTTC. Translating gives CASSSGTGGIQETQYF.